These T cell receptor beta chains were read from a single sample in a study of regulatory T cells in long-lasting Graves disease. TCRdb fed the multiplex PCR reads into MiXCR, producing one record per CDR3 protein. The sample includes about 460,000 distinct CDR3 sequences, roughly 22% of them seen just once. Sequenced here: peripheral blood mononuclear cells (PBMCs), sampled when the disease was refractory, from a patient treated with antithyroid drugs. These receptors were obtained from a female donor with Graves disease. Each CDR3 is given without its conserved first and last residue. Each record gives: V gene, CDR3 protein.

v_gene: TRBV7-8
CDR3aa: ASSVLNRVSTSEAF

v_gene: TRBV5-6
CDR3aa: ASSLVRGGGETQY

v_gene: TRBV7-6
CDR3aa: ASSPYKAQSAPGTEAF

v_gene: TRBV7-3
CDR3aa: ASSLTAGDNYEQY

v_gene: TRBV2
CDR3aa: ASSEGTPDQPQH

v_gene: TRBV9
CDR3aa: ASSLGEAANTGELF

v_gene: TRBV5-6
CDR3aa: ASSLQGNVEQY

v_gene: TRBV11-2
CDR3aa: ASSLADRGDEQF

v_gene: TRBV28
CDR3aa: ASRDNRGDYNEQF

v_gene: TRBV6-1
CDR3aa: ASRSGTVAQY

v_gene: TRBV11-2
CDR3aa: ASSATQHQRNTEAF

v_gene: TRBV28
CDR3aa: ASSPPGTDRNQPQH